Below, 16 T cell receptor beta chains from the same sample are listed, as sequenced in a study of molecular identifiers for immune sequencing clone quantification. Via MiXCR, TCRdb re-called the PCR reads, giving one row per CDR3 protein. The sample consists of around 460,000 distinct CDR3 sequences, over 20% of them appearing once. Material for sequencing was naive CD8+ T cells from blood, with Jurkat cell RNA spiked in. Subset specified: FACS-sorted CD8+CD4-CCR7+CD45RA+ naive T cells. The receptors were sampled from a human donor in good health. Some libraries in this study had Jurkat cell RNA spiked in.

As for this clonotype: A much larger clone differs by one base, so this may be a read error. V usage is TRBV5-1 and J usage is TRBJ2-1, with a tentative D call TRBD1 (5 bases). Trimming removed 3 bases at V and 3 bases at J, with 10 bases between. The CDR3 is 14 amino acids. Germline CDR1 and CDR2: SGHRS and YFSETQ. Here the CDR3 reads CASSSSDNYNEQFF. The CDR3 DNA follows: TGCGCCAGCAGCTCGTCGGACAACTACAATGAGCAGTTCTTC.

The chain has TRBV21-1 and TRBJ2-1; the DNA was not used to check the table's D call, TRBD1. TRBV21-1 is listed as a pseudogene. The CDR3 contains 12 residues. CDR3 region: CASSKIETVSFF. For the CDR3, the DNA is TGTGCCAGCAGCAAAATCGAGACAGTTTCGTTCTTC.

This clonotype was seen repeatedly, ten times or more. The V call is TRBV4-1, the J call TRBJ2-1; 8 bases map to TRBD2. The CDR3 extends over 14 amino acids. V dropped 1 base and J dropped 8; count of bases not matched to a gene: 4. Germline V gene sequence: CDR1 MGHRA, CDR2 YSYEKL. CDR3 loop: CASSQGSSGDEQFF. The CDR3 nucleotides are TGCGCCAGCAGCCAAGGAAGTAGCGGGGATGAGCAGTTCTTC.

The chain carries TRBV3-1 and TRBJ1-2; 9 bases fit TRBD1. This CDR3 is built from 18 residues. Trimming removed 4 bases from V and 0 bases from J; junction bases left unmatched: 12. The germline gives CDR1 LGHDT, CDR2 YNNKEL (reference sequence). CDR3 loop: CASSPNPGTGYTNYGYTF. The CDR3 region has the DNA TGTGCCAGCAGCCCAAATCCCGGGACAGGGTACACTAACTATGGCTACACCTTC.

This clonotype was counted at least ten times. The CDR3 here is CASSSFSGRYWTTDTQYF. CDR3 DNA sequence: TGTGCCAGCAGCTCTTTCAGCGGGAGGTATTGGACCACAGATACGCAGTATTTT. The genes are TRBV7-2 and TRBJ2-3, with 9 bases matching TRBD2. This CDR3 region has 18 residues. J lost 2 bases, V lost 4 bases, and 13 bases had no gene match. From germline, CDR1 is SGHTA and CDR2 FQGNSA.

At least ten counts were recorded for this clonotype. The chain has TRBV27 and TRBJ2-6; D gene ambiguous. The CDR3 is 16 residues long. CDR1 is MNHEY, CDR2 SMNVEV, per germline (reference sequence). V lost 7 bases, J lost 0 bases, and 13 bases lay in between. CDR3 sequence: CASTAALHSGANVLTF. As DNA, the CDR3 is TGTGCCAGCACCGCGGCCTTACACTCTGGGGCCAACGTCCTGACTTTC.

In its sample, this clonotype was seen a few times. CDR3 nucleotides: TGTGCCAGTAGTATAAACGACAGATGGAACACTGAAGCTTTCTTT. This sequence encodes CASSINDRWNTEAFF. The chain combines TRBV19 with TRBJ1-1, with D possibly being TRBD1 (5 bases). The CDR3 spans 15 residues. Germline values: CDR1 LNHDA, CDR2 SQIVND (reference sequence). Deletions cut 2 bases from V and 1 base from J, with 11 bases between.

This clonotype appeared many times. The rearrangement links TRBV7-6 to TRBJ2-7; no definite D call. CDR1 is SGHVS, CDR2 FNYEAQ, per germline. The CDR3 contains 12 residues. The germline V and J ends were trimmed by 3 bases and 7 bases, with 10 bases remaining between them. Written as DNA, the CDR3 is TGTGCCAGCAGCTTTATAGGGATGGAGCAGTACTTC. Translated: CASSFIGMEQYF.

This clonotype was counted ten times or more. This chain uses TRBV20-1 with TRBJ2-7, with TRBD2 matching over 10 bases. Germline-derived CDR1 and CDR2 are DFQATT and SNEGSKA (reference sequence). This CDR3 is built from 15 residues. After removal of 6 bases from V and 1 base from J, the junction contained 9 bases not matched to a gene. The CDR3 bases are TGCAGTGCCAGGAGCACTAGCGGGACGTCCTACGAGCAGTACTTC. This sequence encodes CSARSTSGTSYEQYF.

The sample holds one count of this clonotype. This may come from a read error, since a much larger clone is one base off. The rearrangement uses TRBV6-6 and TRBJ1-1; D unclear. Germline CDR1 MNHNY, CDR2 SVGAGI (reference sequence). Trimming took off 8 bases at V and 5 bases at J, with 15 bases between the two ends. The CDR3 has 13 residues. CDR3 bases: TGTGCCAGCGGTCCCCCAGCGGGGACTGAAGCTTTCTTT. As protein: CASGPPAGTEAFF.

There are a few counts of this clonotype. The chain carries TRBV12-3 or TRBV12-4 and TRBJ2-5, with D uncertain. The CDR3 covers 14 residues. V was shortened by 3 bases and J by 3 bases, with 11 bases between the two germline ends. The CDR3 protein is CASSFSISEETQYF. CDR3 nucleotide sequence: TGTGCCAGCAGTTTCAGTATATCGGAAGAGACCCAGTACTTC.

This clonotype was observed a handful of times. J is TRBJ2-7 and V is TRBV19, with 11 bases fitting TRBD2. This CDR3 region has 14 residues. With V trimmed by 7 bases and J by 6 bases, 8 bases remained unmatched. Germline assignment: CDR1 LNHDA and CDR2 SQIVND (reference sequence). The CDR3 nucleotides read TGTGCCAGTAACACGGGACTAGCGGTGGTCGAGCAGTACTTC. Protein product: CASNTGLAVVEQYF.

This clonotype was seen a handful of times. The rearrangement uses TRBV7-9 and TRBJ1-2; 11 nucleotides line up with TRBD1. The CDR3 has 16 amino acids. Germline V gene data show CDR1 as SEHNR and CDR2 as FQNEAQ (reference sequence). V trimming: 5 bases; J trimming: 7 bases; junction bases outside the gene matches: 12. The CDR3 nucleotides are TGTGCCAGCAGCAAAGACATCTGGACAGGGGGCTTTGGCTACACCTTC. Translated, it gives CASSKDIWTGGFGYTF.

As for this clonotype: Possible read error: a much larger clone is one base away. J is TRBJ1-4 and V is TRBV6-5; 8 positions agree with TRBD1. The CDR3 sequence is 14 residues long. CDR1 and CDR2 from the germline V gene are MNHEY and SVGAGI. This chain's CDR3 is CASRRTGQGEELFF. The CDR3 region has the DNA TGTGCCAGCAGACGGACAGGGCAGGGTGAAGAACTGTTTTTT.

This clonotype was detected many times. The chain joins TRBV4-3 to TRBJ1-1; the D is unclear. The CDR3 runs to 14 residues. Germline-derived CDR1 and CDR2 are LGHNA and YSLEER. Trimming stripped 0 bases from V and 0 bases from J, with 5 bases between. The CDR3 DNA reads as TGCGCCAGCAGCCAAGATGCGGTGAACACTGAAGCTTTCTTT. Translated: CASSQDAVNTEAFF.

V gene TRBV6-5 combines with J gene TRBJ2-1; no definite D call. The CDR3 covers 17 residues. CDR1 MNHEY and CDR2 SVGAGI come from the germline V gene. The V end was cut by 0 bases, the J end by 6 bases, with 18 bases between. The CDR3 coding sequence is TGTGCCAGCAGTTACTCTGGAAGGGCATATATTGGCAATGAGCAGTTCTTC. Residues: CASSYSGRAYIGNEQFF.